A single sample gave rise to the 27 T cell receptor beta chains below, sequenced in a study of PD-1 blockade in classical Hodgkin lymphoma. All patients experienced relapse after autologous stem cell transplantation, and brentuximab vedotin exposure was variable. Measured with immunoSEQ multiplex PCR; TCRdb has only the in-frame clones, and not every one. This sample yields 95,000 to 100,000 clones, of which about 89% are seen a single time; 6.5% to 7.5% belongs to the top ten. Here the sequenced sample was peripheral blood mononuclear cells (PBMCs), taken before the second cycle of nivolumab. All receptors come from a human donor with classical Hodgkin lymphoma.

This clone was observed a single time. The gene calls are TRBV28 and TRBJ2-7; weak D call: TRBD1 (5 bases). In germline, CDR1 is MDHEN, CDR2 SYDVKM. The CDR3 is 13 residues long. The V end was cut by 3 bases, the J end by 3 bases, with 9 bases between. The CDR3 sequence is CASSFSDNYEQYF. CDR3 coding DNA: TGTGCCAGCAGTTTCTCGGACAACTACGAGCAGTACTTC.

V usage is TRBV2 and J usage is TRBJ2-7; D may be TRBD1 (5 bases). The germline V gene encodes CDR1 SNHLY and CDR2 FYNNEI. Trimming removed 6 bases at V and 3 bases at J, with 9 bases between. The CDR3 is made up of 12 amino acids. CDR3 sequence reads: CASSADSYEQYF. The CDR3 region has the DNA TGTGCCAGCAGCGCTGACAGCTACGAGCAGTACTTC.

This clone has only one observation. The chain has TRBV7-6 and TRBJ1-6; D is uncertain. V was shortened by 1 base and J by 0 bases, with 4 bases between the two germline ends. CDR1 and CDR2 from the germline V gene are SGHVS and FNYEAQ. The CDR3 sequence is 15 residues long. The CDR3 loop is CASSLGGSYNSPLHF. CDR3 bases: TGTGCCAGCAGCTTAGGGGGCTCCTATAATTCACCCCTCCACTTT.

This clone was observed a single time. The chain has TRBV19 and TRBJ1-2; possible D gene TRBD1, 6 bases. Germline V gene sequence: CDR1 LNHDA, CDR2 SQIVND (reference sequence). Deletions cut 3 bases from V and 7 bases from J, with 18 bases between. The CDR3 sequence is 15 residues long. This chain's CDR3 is CASSIGQPTTGGYTF. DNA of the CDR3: TGTGCCAGTAGTATCGGACAGCCCACCACCGGTGGCTACACCTTC.

In DNA, the CDR3 is TGTGCCAGCAGCCCCGTAGGGGGCCGGGGTGAAAAACTGTTTTTT. It encodes CASSPVGGRGEKLFF. The chain recombines TRBV9 with TRBJ1-4, with 7 bases identical to TRBD1. The length of the CDR3 is 15 residues. Germline CDR1 is SGDLS and CDR2 is YYNGEE. Losses at the gene ends were 4 bases for V and 7 bases for J; bases not matched to a gene: 10.

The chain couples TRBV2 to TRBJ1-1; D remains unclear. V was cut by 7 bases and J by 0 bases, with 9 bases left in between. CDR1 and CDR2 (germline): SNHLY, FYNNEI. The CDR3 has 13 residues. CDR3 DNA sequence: TGTGCCAGCACAGAAAACATGAACACTGAAGCTTTCTTT. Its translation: CASTENMNTEAFF.

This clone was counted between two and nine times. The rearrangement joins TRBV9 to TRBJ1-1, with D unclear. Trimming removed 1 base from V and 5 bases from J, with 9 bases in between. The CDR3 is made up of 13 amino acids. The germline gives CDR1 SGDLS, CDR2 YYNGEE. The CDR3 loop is CASSVSGSTEAFF. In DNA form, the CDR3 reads TGTGCCAGCAGCGTATCGGGATCGACTGAAGCTTTCTTT.

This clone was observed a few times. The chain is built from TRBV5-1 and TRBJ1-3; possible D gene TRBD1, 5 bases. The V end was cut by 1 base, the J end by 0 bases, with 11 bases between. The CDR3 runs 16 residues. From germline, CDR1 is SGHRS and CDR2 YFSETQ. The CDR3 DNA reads TGCGCCAGCAGCTTGCGGGGCGACTACTCTGGAAACACCATATATTTT. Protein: CASSLRGDYSGNTIYF.

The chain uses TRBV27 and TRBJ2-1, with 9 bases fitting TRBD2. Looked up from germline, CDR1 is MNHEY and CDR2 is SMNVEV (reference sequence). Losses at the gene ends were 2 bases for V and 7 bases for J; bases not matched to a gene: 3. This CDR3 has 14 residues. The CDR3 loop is CASSLAGGLNEQFF. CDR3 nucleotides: TGTGCCAGCAGTTTAGCGGGGGGGCTGAATGAGCAGTTCTTC.

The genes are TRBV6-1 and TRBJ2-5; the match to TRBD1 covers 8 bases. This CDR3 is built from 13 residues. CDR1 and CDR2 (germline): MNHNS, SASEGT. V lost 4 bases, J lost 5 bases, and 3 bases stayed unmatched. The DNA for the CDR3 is TGTGCCAGCAGTGTCGACAGGGGTGAGACCCAGTACTTC. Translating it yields CASSVDRGETQYF.

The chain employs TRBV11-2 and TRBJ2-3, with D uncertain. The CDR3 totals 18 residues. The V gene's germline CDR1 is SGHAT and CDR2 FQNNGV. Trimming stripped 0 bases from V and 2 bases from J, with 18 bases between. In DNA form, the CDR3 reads TGTGCCAGCAGCTTAGAGGGCAAATGGGCCCCCTCCACAGATACGCAGTATTTT. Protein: CASSLEGKWAPSTDTQYF.

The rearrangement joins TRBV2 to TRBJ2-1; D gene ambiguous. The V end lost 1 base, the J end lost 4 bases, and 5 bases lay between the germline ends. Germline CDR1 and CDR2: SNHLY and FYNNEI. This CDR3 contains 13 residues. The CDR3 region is CASSEGPYNEQFF. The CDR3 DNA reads TGTGCCAGCAGTGAAGGACCTTACAATGAGCAGTTCTTC.

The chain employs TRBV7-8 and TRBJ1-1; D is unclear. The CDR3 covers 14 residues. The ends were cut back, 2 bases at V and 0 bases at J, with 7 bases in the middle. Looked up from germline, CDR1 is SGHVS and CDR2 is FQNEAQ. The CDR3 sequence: CASSLLVMNTEAFF. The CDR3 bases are TGTGCCAGCAGCTTACTTGTAATGAACACTGAAGCTTTCTTT. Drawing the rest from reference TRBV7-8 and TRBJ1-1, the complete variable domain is GAGVSQSPRYKVAKRGQDVALRCDPISGHVSLFWYQQALGQGPEFLTYFQNEAQLDKSGLPSDRFFAERPEGSVSTLKIQRTQQEDSAVYLCASSLLVMNTEAFFGQGTRLTVV.

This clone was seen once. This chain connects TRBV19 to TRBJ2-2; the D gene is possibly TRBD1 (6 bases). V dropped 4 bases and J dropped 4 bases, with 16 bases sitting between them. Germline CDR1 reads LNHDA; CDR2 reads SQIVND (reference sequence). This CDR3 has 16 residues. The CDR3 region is CASSNLDSGSTGELFF. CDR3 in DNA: TGTGCCAGTAGTAATTTGGACAGTGGGTCCACCGGGGAGCTGTTTTTT.

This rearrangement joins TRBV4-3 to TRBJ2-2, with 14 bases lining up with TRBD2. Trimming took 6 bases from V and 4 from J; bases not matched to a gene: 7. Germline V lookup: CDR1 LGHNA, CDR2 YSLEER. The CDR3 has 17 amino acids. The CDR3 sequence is CASSRLAGGLGTGELFF. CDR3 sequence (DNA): TGCGCCAGCAGTCGACTAGCGGGGGGGCTCGGCACCGGGGAGCTGTTTTTT.

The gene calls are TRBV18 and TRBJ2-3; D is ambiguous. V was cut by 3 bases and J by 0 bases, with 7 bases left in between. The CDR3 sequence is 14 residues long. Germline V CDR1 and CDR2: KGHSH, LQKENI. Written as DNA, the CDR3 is TGTGCCAGCTCACCCGCCCTCAGCACAGATACGCAGTATTTT. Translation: CASSPALSTDTQYF.

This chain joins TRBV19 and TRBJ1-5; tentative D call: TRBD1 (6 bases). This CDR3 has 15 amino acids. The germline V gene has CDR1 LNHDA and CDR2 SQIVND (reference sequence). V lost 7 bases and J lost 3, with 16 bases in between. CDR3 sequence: CASTETGQNNQPQHF. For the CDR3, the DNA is TGTGCCAGTACCGAGACAGGCCAGAACAATCAGCCCCAGCATTTT. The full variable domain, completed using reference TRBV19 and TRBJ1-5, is DGGITQSPKYLFRKEGQNVTLSCEQNLNHDAMYWYRQDPGQGLRLIYYSQIVNDFQKGDIAEGYSVSREKKESFPLTVTSAQKNPTAFYLCASTETGQNNQPQHFGDGTRLSIL.

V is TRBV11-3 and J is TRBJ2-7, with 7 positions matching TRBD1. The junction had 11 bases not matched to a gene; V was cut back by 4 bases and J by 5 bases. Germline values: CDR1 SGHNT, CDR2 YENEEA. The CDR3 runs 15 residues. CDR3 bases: TGTGCCAGCAGCTCCTCAACCGCAGGGGGAGACGAGCAGTACTTC. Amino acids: CASSSSTAGGDEQYF.

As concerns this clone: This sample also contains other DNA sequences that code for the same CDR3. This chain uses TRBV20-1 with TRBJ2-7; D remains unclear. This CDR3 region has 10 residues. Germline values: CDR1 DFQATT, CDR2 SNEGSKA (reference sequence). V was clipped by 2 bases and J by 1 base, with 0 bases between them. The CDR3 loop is CSARSYEQYF. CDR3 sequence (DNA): TGCAGTGCTAGATCCTACGAGCAGTACTTC.

In nucleotides, the CDR3 is TGTGCCAGCAGCCTACTAGCGGGGGCAAATGAGCAGTTCTTC. It encodes CASSLLAGANEQFF. The rearrangement links TRBV14 to TRBJ2-1; TRBD2 matches at 11 bases. The CDR3 is 14 amino acids. After removal of 4 bases from V and 7 bases from J, the junction contained 3 bases not matched to a gene. Germline CDR1 and CDR2: SGHDN and FVKESK.

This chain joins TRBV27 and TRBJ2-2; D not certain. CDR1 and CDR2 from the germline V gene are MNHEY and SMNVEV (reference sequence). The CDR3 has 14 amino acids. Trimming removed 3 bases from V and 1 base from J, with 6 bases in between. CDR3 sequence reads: CASSLAENTGELFF. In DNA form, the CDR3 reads TGTGCCAGCAGTTTGGCAGAGAACACCGGGGAGCTGTTTTTT.

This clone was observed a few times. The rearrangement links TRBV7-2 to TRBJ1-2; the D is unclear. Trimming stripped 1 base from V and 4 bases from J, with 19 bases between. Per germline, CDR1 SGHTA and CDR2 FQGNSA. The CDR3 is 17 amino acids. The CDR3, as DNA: TGTGCCAGCAGCTTAGAAACGCCGGGAATCTGGTCCTATGGCTACACCTTC. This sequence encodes CASSLETPGIWSYGYTF.

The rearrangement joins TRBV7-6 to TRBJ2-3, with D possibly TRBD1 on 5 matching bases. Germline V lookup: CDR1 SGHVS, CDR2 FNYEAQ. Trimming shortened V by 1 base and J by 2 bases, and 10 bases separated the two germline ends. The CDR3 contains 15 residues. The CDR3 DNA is TGTGCCAGCAGCTTAGTTGTCAGGGACACAGATACGCAGTATTTT. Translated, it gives CASSLVVRDTDTQYF. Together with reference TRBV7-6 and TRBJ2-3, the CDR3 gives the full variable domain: GAGVSQSPRYKVTKRGQDVALRCDPISGHVSLYWYRQALGQGPEFLTYFNYEAQQDKSGLPNDRFSAERPEGSISTLTIQRTEQRDSAMYRCASSLVVRDTDTQYFGPGTRLTVL.

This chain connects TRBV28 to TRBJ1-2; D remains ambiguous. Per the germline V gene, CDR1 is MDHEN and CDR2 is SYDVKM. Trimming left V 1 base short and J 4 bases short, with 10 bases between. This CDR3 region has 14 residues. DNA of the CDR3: TGTGCCAGCAGTTTATTAACCGACCTCTATGGCTACACCTTC. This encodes CASSLLTDLYGYTF.

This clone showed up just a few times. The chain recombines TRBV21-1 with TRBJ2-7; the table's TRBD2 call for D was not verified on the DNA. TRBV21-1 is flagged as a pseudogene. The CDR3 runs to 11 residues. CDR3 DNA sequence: TGTGCCAGCAGCAATAAGGGAGTGCAGTACTTC. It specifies CASSNKGVQYF.

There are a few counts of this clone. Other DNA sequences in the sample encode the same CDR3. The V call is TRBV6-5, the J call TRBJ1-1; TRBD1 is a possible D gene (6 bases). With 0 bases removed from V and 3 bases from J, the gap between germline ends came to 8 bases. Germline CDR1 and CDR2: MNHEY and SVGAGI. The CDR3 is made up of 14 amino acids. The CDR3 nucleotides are TGTGCCAGCAGTTACTCGACAGGTTACACTGAAGCTTTCTTT. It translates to CASSYSTGYTEAFF.

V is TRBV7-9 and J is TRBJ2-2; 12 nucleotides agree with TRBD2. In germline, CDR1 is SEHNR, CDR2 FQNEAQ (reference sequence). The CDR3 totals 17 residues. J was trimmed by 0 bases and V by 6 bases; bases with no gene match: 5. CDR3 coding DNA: TGTGCCAGCAGATACGCTAGCGGGGGGGCGAACACCGGGGAGCTGTTTTTT. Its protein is CASRYASGGANTGELFF.